This T cell receptor beta chain was captured by sequencing in a study of T-cell memory formation after mild COVID-19. Looking at the study overall: Each donor largely had its own TCR clusters. Study outcomes and limitations: Whereas later expanders leaned CD4+, clones contracting day 15 to 85 showed a balanced CD4/CD8 makeup.

MiXCR was run by TCRdb on the 5' RACE reads, yielding one entry per CDR3 protein. The sample contains roughly 340,000 distinct CDR3 sequences, 20% to 25% of which appear only once. A few counts support this clonotype. Its specificity is unknown. CDR1 is SGHRS, CDR2 YFSETQ, per germline. Trimming removed 1 base at V and 3 bases at J, with 22 bases between. This CDR3 is built from 18 residues. This TCR derives from a man aged 18-30 years who had mild COVID-19 (a few samples of this study predate the infection). Cell type and time point are not known. This rearrangement joins TRBV5-1 to TRBJ1-2; D is perhaps TRBD1 (5 bases). The specimen sequenced was PBMCs or a T cell subset sorted from them (not recorded which). CDR3 DNA sequence: TGCGCCAGCAGCTTGCCAAACGAACCGACCCTGGGGGACTATGGCTACACCTTC. This sequence encodes CASSLPNEPTLGDYGYTF.